This T cell receptor (beta chain) was observed in a study of beta chain features in type 1 diabetes. All of the sorted populations showed purity greater than 95%. Study-wide findings and caveats: Type 1 diabetes patients had TCRB CDR3s that were shorter (moderately but significantly so) in all four CD4+ subsets.

What was sequenced were expressed TCRB transcripts, since all of the isolated RNA had been reverse transcribed. For naive, central memory and regulatory T cell samples, reads averaged around 3.5 million. Clones were sequenced by immunoSEQ multiplex PCR, and TCRdb holds only the in-frame ones, with some missing. This sample has around 110,000 clones, with around 15% found just once. Worth noting for this clone: The antigen remains undetermined.

The clonotype comes from a young man with type 1 diabetes. Sample: central memory CD4+ T cells from blood.

CDR3 sequence (DNA): TGCGCCAGCAGCTTAAACCCTCAGGAATCCGTCTATGGCTACACCTTC. It encodes CASSLNPQESVYGYTF. The chain recombines TRBV5-1 with TRBJ1-2, with no clear D. The V and J ends lost 2 bases and 4 bases respectively, with 18 bases between them. The CDR3 runs 16 residues. Germline V gives CDR1 SGHRS, CDR2 YFSETQ.